A single sample is the source of the 11 T cell receptor beta chains below, sequenced in a study of glioma-infiltrating T cells. Amplification of TCR alpha and beta CDR3 regions from RNA used iRepertoire nested multiplex PCR. Each CDR3 protein gets one entry after TCRdb re-called the multiplex PCR reads with MiXCR. The profile shows 110,000 or so distinct CDR3 sequences, less than 30% of them singletons. The sample was glioma tissue, nonneoplastic brain tissue, or PBMCs (not recorded which). All receptors derive from a human donor with low-grade glioma or glioblastoma, undergoing nonglioma brain surgery, or in good health (not recorded which).

This clonotype has ten or more counts. This CDR3 is CASSLLPPGTSGRTYNEQFF. The CDR3 DNA follows: TGTGCCAGCAGTTTATTGCCCCCCGGGACTAGCGGGAGGACCTACAATGAGCAGTTCTTC. The genes are TRBV27 and TRBJ2-1, with 15 bases identical to TRBD2. V was clipped by 1 base and J by 2 bases; unmatched bases: 9. This CDR3 contains 20 residues. Germline loops: CDR1 MNHEY, CDR2 SMNVEV (reference sequence).

This clonotype was counted ten times or more. This chain connects TRBV19 to TRBJ2-1; TRBD2 aligns across 15 bases. The CDR3 is 15 residues long. The V gene end was trimmed by 7 bases and the J gene end by 9 bases; junction bases not matched to a gene: 7. Germline CDR1 LNHDA, CDR2 SQIVND (reference sequence). The CDR3 coding sequence is TGTGCCAGTATAGGGACTAGCGGGAGGACTAGTGAGCAGTTCTTC. Amino acids: CASIGTSGRTSEQFF.

Remarks on this clonotype: Since a much larger clone is just one base distant, this may be a read error. This sequence joins TRBV19 and TRBJ1-2, with D perhaps TRBD1 (6 bases). Germline V gene lookup returns CDR1 LNHDA and CDR2 SQIVND (reference sequence). The CDR3 is 17 amino acids. The CDR3 DNA follows: TGTGCCAGTAGTCTTTACCCGCCGCAGGGGCCAGGCTATGACTACACCTTC. This codes for CASSLYPPQGPGYDYTF.

As to this clonotype: The CDR3 does not end in the conserved phenylalanine or tryptophan, so this is likely a read error. The chain carries TRBV20-1 and TRBJ1-1; no firm D call. The V and J ends lost 6 bases and 8 bases respectively, with 13 bases between them. Germline V gene lookup returns CDR1 DFQATT and CDR2 SNEGSKA (reference sequence). The CDR3 runs to 11 residues. The CDR3 loop reads CSAAQTTEAFY. The CDR3 DNA reads TGCAGTGCCGCCCAAACTACCGAAGCTTTCTAT.

This clonotype was detected ten times or more. The CDR3 DNA sequence: TGTGCCAGCAGTTACTCGCATAGAGCGGCTGACGTTAGCTCCTACGAGCAGTACTTC. The encoded protein is CASSYSHRAADVSSYEQYF. The rearrangement joins TRBV6-5 to TRBJ2-7, with D perhaps matching TRBD2 (5 bases). Trimming cost V 0 bases and J 0 bases, with 21 bases left between them. CDR1 and CDR2 (germline): MNHEY, SVGAGI. CDR3 length: 19 residues.

This clonotype was seen ten or more times. The rearrangement uses TRBV28 and TRBJ2-7; a possible D gene is TRBD2 (6 bases). Germline CDR1 MDHEN, CDR2 SYDVKM. The CDR3 length is 15 residues. V lost 3 bases, J lost 0 bases, and 12 bases lay in between. CDR3 DNA: TGTGCCAGCAGTTTTGCCGGGAGCGGCTCCTACGAGCAGTACTTC. Its translation is CASSFAGSGSYEQYF.

This clonotype appeared many times. The chain carries TRBV7-6 and TRBJ1-4, with 7 positions matching TRBD1. Trimming at V came to 2 bases and at J to 7 bases, leaving 7 bases not matched to a gene. The CDR3 is made up of 15 amino acids. Germline V gene lookup returns CDR1 SGHVS and CDR2 FNYEAQ. The CDR3 bases are TGTGCCAGCAGCTTAAGGTCACAGGGGAGTGAAAAACTGTTTTTT. It yields the protein CASSLRSQGSEKLFF.

As for this clonotype: This is likely a read error, given that the CDR3 carries no conserved phenylalanine or tryptophan at its end. The chain couples TRBV19 to TRBJ2-7; D gene unclear. The CDR3 length is 14 residues. Trimming took off 1 base at V and 3 bases at J, with 10 bases between the two ends. CDR1 and CDR2 from the germline V gene are LNHDA and SQIVND (reference sequence). The CDR3 DNA reads as TGTGCCAGTAGTATAGCCGACACCGTCTACGAGCAGTACTCC. It codes for CASSIADTVYEQYS.

This clonotype showed up many times. The V gene is TRBV10-3, the J gene TRBJ1-3; a weak D match, TRBD1 (6 bases). Germline values: CDR1 ENHRY, CDR2 SYGVKD. Trimming removed 10 bases at V and 4 bases at J, with 14 bases between. The CDR3 sequence is 13 residues long. This CDR3 is CATHGQGGNTIYF. The CDR3 DNA sequence: TGTGCCACCCACGGCCAGGGGGGAAACACCATATATTTT.

In this sample, this clonotype turned up many times. V and J are TRBV6-1 and TRBJ1-5; TRBD1 is a possible D gene (5 bases). Germline loops: CDR1 MNHNS, CDR2 SASEGT. The CDR3 covers 16 residues. V shed 7 bases and J shed 1 base, with 17 bases lying between them. The CDR3 sequence: CASTDGRQLSNQPQHF. Here the CDR3 DNA reads TGTGCCAGCACCGACGGAAGACAGTTAAGCAATCAGCCCCAGCATTTT.

This clonotype was picked up many times. The chain combines TRBV2 with TRBJ2-1, with 12 bases identical to TRBD2. From germline, CDR1 is SNHLY and CDR2 FYNNEI. CDR3 length: 14 residues. The V and J ends lost 6 bases and 5 bases, in that order; junction bases with no gene match: 2. This chain's CDR3 is CASRRTSGDNEQFF. DNA for the CDR3: TGTGCCAGCAGGAGGACTAGCGGGGACAATGAGCAGTTCTTC.